Here is one T cell receptor beta chain with its context. Assay: immunoSEQ multiplex PCR; the TCRdb copy retains only in-frame clones and omits some. The table shows some 900,000 clones, with roughly 72% occurring only once. This specimen belongs to a study of shared clonotypes between healthy human individuals. Per germline, CDR1 MNHEY and CDR2 SVGAGI. Trimming took 6 bases from V and 0 from J, leaving 12 bases between them. This CDR3 spans 14 amino acids. This TCR was recovered from a man aged 18 to 30 in good health. The genes are TRBV6-5 and TRBJ2-7; D call uncertain. Sequencing was carried out using memory CD4+ T cells sorted from blood. Regarding subset: CD45RA-negative fraction. This chain's CDR3 is CASSRALGSYEQYF. CDR3 nucleotides: TGTGCCAGCAGCCGGGCCCTCGGCTCCTACGAGCAGTACTTC.